The rows below give T cell receptor beta chains drawn from one sample of a study of blood T cell repertoires in COVID-19. This table comes from immunoSEQ multiplex PCR, and its TCRdb copy is limited to in-frame clones, with some not included. There are about 49,000 clones in the sample; around 86% occur only once, and 2.1% lies in the top ten. Sequencing was done on a sample of peripheral blood. The receptors come from a woman of 80 years or more with COVID-19, enrolled during active disease. Each CDR3 is given with its conserved first and last residue. Each record gives: D gene, V gene, clone size, J gene, CDR3 DNA, CDR3 protein. A D gene is named only where the DNA matches it firmly. Size is omitted from some rows. Given values are once, few, many or a class for expanded clones.

>.|TRBV7-9|.|TRBJ1-5
TGTGCCAGCAGCTTGGGAGGATATAGCAATCAGCCCCAGCATTTT
CASSLGGYSNQPQHF
>.|TRBV6-5|.|TRBJ2-7
TGTGCCAGCAGTTCCGGGATGGACTACGAGCAGTACTTC
CASSSGMDYEQYF
>.|TRBV4-1|.|TRBJ1-2
TGCGCCAGCAGCCAGGCCGATCGGACAAGCTATGGCTACACCTTC
CASSQADRTSYGYTF
>.|TRBV10-3|.|TRBJ2-7
TGTGCCATCAGCTCCCGGGACACAACTTACGAGCAGTACTTC
CAISSRDTTYEQYF
>.|TRBV18|.|TRBJ1-1
TGTGCCAGCTCACCAATGTGGGGCAGGGGCTCGACTGAAGCTTTCTTT
CASSPMWGRGSTEAFF
>TRBD1|TRBV30|.|TRBJ1-5
TGTGCCTGGGGATCCACAGGGGTTCAGCCCCAGCATTTT
CAWGSTGVQPQHF
>TRBD2|TRBV28|.|TRBJ2-1
TGTGCCAGCAGTTTACTAGCGGGAGGGAAGTTCTTC
CASSLLAGGKFF
>TRBD1|TRBV6-5|once|TRBJ1-2
TGTGCCAGCAGGGAGGGGACAGCGGATGGCTACACCTTC
CASREGTADGYTF
>.|TRBV6-4|.|TRBJ1-6
TGTGCCAGCAGTGAAGCTGGACTCAATTCACCCCTCCACTTT
CASSEAGLNSPLHF
>.|TRBV7-6|.|TRBJ1-5
TGTGCCAGCAGCTTAGATCCGGTTCAGCCCCAGCATTTT
CASSLDPVQPQHF
>.|TRBV18|.|TRBJ2-3
TGTGCCAGCTCACCCGAGGACATCTCAGATACGCAGTATTTT
CASSPEDISDTQYF
>TRBD1|TRBV5-1|.|TRBJ1-6
TGCGCCAGCAGCTTGACAGGGGGCGCGGATTCACCCCTCCACTTT
CASSLTGGADSPLHF
>TRBD2|TRBV18|.|TRBJ2-7
TGTGCCAGCTCACCCCGGATGAGCGGGGGCTCCTACGAGCAGTACTTC
CASSPRMSGGSYEQYF
>TRBD1|TRBV5-1|.|TRBJ2-3
TGCGCCAGCACCGGTGACAGGGGCTGGAGGACAGATACGCAGTATTTT
CASTGDRGWRTDTQYF
>.|TRBV18|.|TRBJ2-7
TGTGCCAGCTCACCACCCAGCGGCCCGGGCGAGCAGTACTTC
CASSPPSGPGEQYF
>.|TRBV4-1|.|TRBJ2-3
TGCGCCAGCAGCCTCGGACAGTTCACAGATACGCAGTATTTT
CASSLGQFTDTQYF
>TRBD2|TRBV5-5|.|TRBJ2-7
TGTGCCAGCAGCTTGCGGGCGGGAGAGAACTACGAGCAGTACTTC
CASSLRAGENYEQYF
>TRBD1|TRBV2|.|TRBJ2-5
TGTGCCAGCACCCCGACAGGGTATCAAGAGACCCAGTACTTC
CASTPTGYQETQYF
>TRBD2|TRBV5-4|.|TRBJ2-4
TGTGCCAGCAGCCCGGCCCTCTCGGGGGGGGGAGGCAAAAACATTCAGTACTTC
CASSPALSGGGGKNIQYF
>TRBD2|TRBV3-1/TRBV3-2|.|TRBJ2-3
TGTGCCAGCAGCCCCGGGACTAGACGCTCCACAGATACGCAGTATTTT
CASSPGTRRSTDTQYF
>TRBD1|TRBV4-2|.|TRBJ1-2
TGTGCCAGTGCGGGCGGACAGGGAAACTATGGCTACACCTTC
CASAGGQGNYGYTF
>TRBD1|TRBV19|few|TRBJ1-2
TGTGCCAGTAGTATGGAACCGGGACAGGGGGATGGCTACACCTTC
CASSMEPGQGDGYTF
>.|TRBV5-6|.|TRBJ2-5
TGTGCCAGCAGCTTGATGAGTGGTTGGGAGAGCCAGTACTTC
CASSLMSGWESQYF
>.|TRBV3-1/TRBV3-2|.|TRBJ2-1
TGTGCCACCCCCCCCGCAGCGCCGAGAAAGATATCCTACAATGAGCAGTTCTTC
CATPPAAPRKISYNEQFF
>TRBD2|TRBV7-9|few|TRBJ2-3
TGTGCCAGCAGCTTCCTTAGCGGGGGCACAGATACGCAGTATTTT
CASSFLSGGTDTQYF
>.|TRBV7-9|.|TRBJ1-6
TGTGCCAGCAGCGGCATCCCGGGGAATTCACCCCTCCACTTT
CASSGIPGNSPLHF
>.|TRBV7-6|.|TRBJ1-4
TGTGCCAGCAGCTTAGTAGGGGCAGTTCAAGAAAAACTGTTTTTT
CASSLVGAVQEKLFF
>TRBD2|TRBV5-1|once|TRBJ2-7
TGCGCCAGCAGCTGGACTAGCGGGTCCTACGAGCAGTACTTC
CASSWTSGSYEQYF
>TRBD1|TRBV10-2|.|TRBJ1-4
TGCGCCAGCAGGGACTCGACAGGGTATCGGTGGCCGAACGAAGAAAAACTGTTTTTT
CASRDSTGYRWPNEEKLFF
>.|TRBV5-1|.|TRBJ2-7
TGCGCCAGCAGCCGCTCGGGAGGGGGCGTCTACGAGCAGTACTTC
CASSRSGGGVYEQYF
>.|TRBV5-1|.|TRBJ2-3
TGCGCCAGCAGCTTGGGGCAGGGCCGACTCCCAAGCACAGATACGCAGTATTTT
CASSLGQGRLPSTDTQYF
>TRBD1|TRBV27|.|TRBJ2-3
TGTGCCAGCAGCCAACAGGGGGCTAGCACAGATACGCAGTATTTT
CASSQQGASTDTQYF
>TRBD1|TRBV2|.|TRBJ2-1
TGTGCCAGCCAGGGGGACAGGGCTGTCAATGAGCAGTTCTTC
CASQGDRAVNEQFF
>TRBD1|TRBV27|.|TRBJ1-2
TGTGCCAGCAGCGACAGGGAGAACTATGGCTACACCTTC
CASSDRENYGYTF
>TRBD2|TRBV6-2/TRBV6-3|.|TRBJ2-7
TGTGCCAGCAGTTACTCAAGGACTAGCGGGTCTGTTTACGAGCAGTACTTC
CASSYSRTSGSVYEQYF
>TRBD2|TRBV27|.|TRBJ2-1
TGTGCCAGCAGTTTAATTTGGACTAGCCCCTACAATGAGCAGTTCTTC
CASSLIWTSPYNEQFF
>.|TRBV19|few|TRBJ1-6
TGTGCCAGTAGTCCCCGAGGAGCGCTAGGTCGGACCCTCCACTTT
CASSPRGALGRTLHF
>.|TRBV19|.|TRBJ1-2
TGTGCCAGTAGTATCGGCGGGCTTGGCTACACCTTC
CASSIGGLGYTF
>TRBD1|TRBV5-1|.|TRBJ1-2
TGCGCCAGCAGCTTCACCGGACTACAGGGGAATAGGGCTGGTTATGGCTACACCTTC
CASSFTGLQGNRAGYGYTF
>TRBD1|TRBV19|.|TRBJ2-7
TGTGCCAGCAGGGGGCTATACGAGCAGTACTTC
CASRGLYEQYF
>TRBD1|TRBV7-6|.|TRBJ2-3
TGTGCCAGCAGCTTAAGGAGCCGGGACAGGGCATTCAGCCCCCTCACAGATACGCAGTATTTT
CASSLRSRDRAFSPLTDTQYF
>.|TRBV5-5|once|TRBJ2-1
TGTGCCAGCAGCTTGGTGCCCCGGAATGAGCAGTTCTTC
CASSLVPRNEQFF
>.|TRBV7-2|.|TRBJ2-1
TGTGCCAGCAGCTTAGCGCGCGGGGTAAACAATGAGCAGTTCTTC
CASSLARGVNNEQFF
>.|TRBV27|.|TRBJ2-7
TGTGCCAGCAGACCCGGTTCTACCAGGGTTCGTCAAGCCCTTCTAACCTACGAGCAGTACTTC
CASRPGSTRVRQALLTYEQYF
>.|TRBV4-1|.|TRBJ1-1
TGCGCCAGCAGCCAAGGGGGCGGTCAGGGCACTGAAGCTTTCTTT
CASSQGGGQGTEAFF
>.|TRBV28|.|TRBJ1-2
TGTGCCAGCAGGCGCGGGGGCCAGACAATCTATGGCTACACCTTC
CASRRGGQTIYGYTF
>TRBD1|TRBV5-6|.|TRBJ1-2
TGTGCCAGCAGCTTGGGACAGGGGGCTAACTATGGCTACACCTTC
CASSLGQGANYGYTF
>TRBD2|TRBV5-1|.|TRBJ2-3
TGCGCCAGCAGCTTAGGTTTAACTAGCGTAGCAGATACGCAGTATTTT
CASSLGLTSVADTQYF
>.|TRBV5-1|.|TRBJ2-2
TGCGCCAGCAGCTGGGTACAGGGTCGAGGATACACCGGGGAGCTGTTTTTT
CASSWVQGRGYTGELFF
>.|TRBV19|.|TRBJ2-3
TGTGCCAGTAGTATAGACGGCCCACAGTCTAGCACAGATACGCAGTATTTT
CASSIDGPQSSTDTQYF
>.|TRBV14|.|TRBJ1-2
TGTGCCAGCAGCCAATCGTCAGACAGAGGCTATGGCTACACCTTC
CASSQSSDRGYGYTF
>TRBD2|TRBV4-1|.|TRBJ2-3
TGCGCCAGCAGCCAAGCCCCCGGGACTACCACAGATACGCAGTATTTT
CASSQAPGTTTDTQYF
>.|TRBV6-6|.|TRBJ1-1
TGTGCCAGCAAGCCGACACAGTACATGAACACTGAAGCTTTCTTT
CASKPTQYMNTEAFF
>.|TRBV7-2|.|TRBJ1-4
TGTGCCAGCAGCTCTGGGGGGTTTAATGAAAAACTGTTTTTT
CASSSGGFNEKLFF
>TRBD1|TRBV9|.|TRBJ1-4
TGTGCCAGCAGCACCAAGACAGGGGGCAATGAAAAACTGTTTTTT
CASSTKTGGNEKLFF
>TRBD1|TRBV25-1|.|TRBJ1-2
TGTGCCAGCAGTTCTGTTCTCGGACAGGGTAAAGCCTTC
CASSSVLGQGKAF
>TRBD2|TRBV7-9|.|TRBJ2-3
TGTGCCAGCAGACCCGGGACTAGCGGGAGTGATTCAGATACGCAGTATTTT
CASRPGTSGSDSDTQYF
>.|TRBV14|.|TRBJ1-1
TGTGCCAGCAGCCAATATCAAGGGGCCCATGAAGCTTTCTTT
CASSQYQGAHEAFF
>.|TRBV3-1/TRBV3-2|once|TRBJ1-1
TGTGCCAGCAGATTCGGGCAGGGGACCACTGAAGCTTTCTTT
CASRFGQGTTEAFF